This T cell receptor beta chain is from a study of blood T cell repertoires in COVID-19. On the study more broadly: T cells, B-cell-depleted T cells, or PBMCs supplied cDNA or gDNA.

The table came from immunoSEQ multiplex PCR; TCRdb's copy has only in-frame clones and leaves some out. The sample has about 230,000 clones; nearly 90% are singletons. The germline V and J ends were trimmed by 2 bases and 11 bases, with 18 bases remaining between them. Germline V gives CDR1 SEHNR, CDR2 FQNEAQ (reference sequence). The CDR3 length is 14 residues. The chain recombines TRBV7-9 with TRBJ1-1; no definite D call. Sequenced: PBMCs or T cells enriched from blood (not recorded which). This receptor was obtained from a young woman with acute COVID-19. CDR3 region: CASSLNYEGSPAFF. DNA of the CDR3: TGTGCCAGCAGCTTAAATTATGAGGGTAGTCCTGCTTTCTTT. Drawing the rest from reference TRBV7-9 and TRBJ1-1, the complete variable domain is DTGVSQNPRHKITKRGQNVTFRCDPISEHNRLYWYRQTLGQGPEFLTYFQNEAQLEKSRLLSDRFSAERPKGSFSTLEIQRTEQGDSAMYLCASSLNYEGSPAFFGQGTRLTVV.